This TCR beta chain came from a study of Ad26.COV2.S vaccination and SARS-CoV-2 variants (TCRdb year 2021). Context from the whole study: TCRbeta repertoire sequencing was used to assess the specificity and breadth of SARS-CoV-2-reactive T cell receptors after Ad26.COV2.S vaccination. A total of around 32 samples were included in the TCR-sequenced set, comprising approximately 20 Ad26.COV2.S vaccine recipients, 5 placebo recipients and 8 SARS-CoV-2 convalescent individuals.

A word on this clone: There is no known antigen for this receptor. Base qualities are not at hand, and no much larger clone is one base apart.

The junction shows trimming of 4 bases on V and 1 base on J, and the gene matches do not reach 6 bases of it. The CDR3 holds 16 amino acids from the cysteine to the phenylalanine. Solely the CDR3 DNA is kept, with 48 bases framed from the first base. Sequences MGHRA (CDR1) and YSYEKL (CDR2) are obtained from the germline V gene. The immunoSEQ Assay was the method used to sequence TCRbeta CDR3 regions. After extraction, genomic DNA underwent amplification by bias-controlled multiplex PCR, followed by high-throughput sequencing. Under the source paper's analysis protocol: To quantify the absolute abundance of every unique TCRbeta CDR3 region, sequences were collapsed and filtered. Usable DNA was measured by amplifying reference genes present in all nucleated cells, and TCRbeta template counts were normalized to that usable DNA to estimate T cell fraction. Repertoire TCRs were annotated as SARS-CoV-2-specific by exact matching of V gene, CDR3 amino acid sequence and J gene to a known reactive TCR set. The reference SARS-CoV-2 TCR set was derived from MIRA and filtered for enrichment in COVID-19-positive ImmuneCODE repertoires, a step that removed public or cross-reactive TCRs. Drawing on the MIRA antigens, annotated TCRs were analysed further at the level of specific ORF or position within ORF. Breadth was defined as annotated unique rearrangements over total unique productive rearrangements; depth was the summed frequency of those rearrangements. Group comparisons of TCR breadth used two-sided Wilcoxon rank-sum tests. In TCRdb, the immuneACCESS table is reduced to in-frame sequences with V and J assigned. These tables do not hold every clone; where another copy was compared, an unresolved V gene accounts for under half, and the others remain unexplained. V and J calls and clone size follow that table, whereas D and trimming were derived from the DNA. For this sample there are approximately 340,000 clones; 92% appear just once. Of the sample, roughly 3.9% falls within the top ten clones.

Taken with the paper, the label for time point translates to: individuals recovered from natural SARS-CoV-2 infection. What the research found in general, with its limitations: Compared with placebo recipients, Ad26.COV2.S recipients showed higher spike-specific TCR breadth (P = 0.0014). According to the authors, total T cell responses may have been underestimated by the TCR breadth and depth analyses. Vaccine and placebo recipients had comparable non-spike TCR breadth, which fits with the vaccine containing only spike. After vaccination, substantial breadth of spike-specific CD8+ and CD4+ T cell responses was reported.

The chain is assembled from TRBV4-1 and TRBJ2-3; 9 bases in the junction line up with TRBD2. The input for sequencing was peripheral blood, taken after recovery from COVID-19. This receptor was obtained from a human donor who had recovered from COVID-19. The nucleotides are TGCGCCAGCAGCCCCGATAGCGGGGGAGGCACAGATACGCAGTATTTT. This codes for CASSPDSGGGTDTQYF.